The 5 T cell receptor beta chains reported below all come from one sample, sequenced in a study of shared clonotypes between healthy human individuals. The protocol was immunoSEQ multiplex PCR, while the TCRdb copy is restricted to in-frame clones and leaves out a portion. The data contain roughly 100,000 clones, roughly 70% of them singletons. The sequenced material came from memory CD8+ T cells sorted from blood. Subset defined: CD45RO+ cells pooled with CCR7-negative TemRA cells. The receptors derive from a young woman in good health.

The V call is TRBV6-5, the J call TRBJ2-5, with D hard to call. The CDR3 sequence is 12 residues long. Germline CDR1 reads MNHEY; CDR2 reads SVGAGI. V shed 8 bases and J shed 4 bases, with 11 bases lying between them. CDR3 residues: CASGRLGETQYF. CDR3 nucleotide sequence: TGTGCCAGCGGCCGACTGGGAGAGACCCAGTACTTC.

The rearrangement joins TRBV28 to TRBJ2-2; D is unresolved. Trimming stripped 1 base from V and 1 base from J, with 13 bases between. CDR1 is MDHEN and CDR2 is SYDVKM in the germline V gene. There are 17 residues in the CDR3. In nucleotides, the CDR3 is TGTGCCAGCAGTTTATCAGTTGCACACCTGAACACCGGGGAGCTGTTTTTT. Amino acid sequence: CASSLSVAHLNTGELFF.

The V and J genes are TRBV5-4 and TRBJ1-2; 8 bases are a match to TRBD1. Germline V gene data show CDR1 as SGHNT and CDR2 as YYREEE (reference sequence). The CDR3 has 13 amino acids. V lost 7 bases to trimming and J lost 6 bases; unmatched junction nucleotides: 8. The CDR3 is CASRETGVDGYTF. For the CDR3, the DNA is TGTGCCAGCCGAGAGACAGGGGTAGATGGCTACACCTTC.

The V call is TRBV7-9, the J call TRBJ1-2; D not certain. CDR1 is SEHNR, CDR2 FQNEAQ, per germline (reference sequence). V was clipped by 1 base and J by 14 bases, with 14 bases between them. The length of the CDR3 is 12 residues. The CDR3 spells CASSLVGSRGTF. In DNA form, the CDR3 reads TGTGCCAGCAGCTTAGTCGGCAGCCGCGGGACCTTC.

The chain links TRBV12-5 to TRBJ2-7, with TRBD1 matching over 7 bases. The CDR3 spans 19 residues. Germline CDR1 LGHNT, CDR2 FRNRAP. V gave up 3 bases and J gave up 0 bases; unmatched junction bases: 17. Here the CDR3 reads CASGLTTSTGAPISYEQYF. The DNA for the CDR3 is TGTGCTAGTGGTTTAACAACCTCAACAGGGGCCCCAATCTCCTACGAGCAGTACTTC.